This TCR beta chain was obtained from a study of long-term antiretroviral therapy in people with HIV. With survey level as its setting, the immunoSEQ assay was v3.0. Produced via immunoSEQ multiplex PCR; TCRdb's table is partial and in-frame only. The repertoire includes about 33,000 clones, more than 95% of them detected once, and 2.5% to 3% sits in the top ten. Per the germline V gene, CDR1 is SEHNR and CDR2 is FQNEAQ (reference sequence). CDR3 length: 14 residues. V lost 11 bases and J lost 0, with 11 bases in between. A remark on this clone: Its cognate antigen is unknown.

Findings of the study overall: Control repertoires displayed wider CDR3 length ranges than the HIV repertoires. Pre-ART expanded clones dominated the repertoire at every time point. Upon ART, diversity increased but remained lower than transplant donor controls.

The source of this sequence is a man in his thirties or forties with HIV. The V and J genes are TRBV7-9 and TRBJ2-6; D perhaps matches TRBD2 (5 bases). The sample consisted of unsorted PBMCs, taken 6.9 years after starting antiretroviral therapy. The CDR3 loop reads CAGRRDSGANVLTF. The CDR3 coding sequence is TGTGCCGGCCGACGGGACTCTGGGGCCAACGTCCTGACTTTC.